This T cell receptor (beta chain) was captured by sequencing in a study of blood T cell repertoires in COVID-19. About the research overall: PBMCs, B-cell-depleted T cells, or T cells provided the cDNA or gDNA that made up the material.

Authors' methods: The authors estimated nucleated cell counts from reference gene primer amplification. Only in-frame clones appear in the TCRdb table, and some are missing; sequencing was by immunoSEQ multiplex PCR. From that table come the V and J calls and clone size; the DNA was used to work out D and trimming. This table holds over 400,000 clones, around nine tenths found once. Seattle's enrolled individuals joined amid active infection and were then monitored longitudinally. There are 13 residues in the CDR3. Germline-derived CDR1 and CDR2 are MNHEY and SVGAGI. V lost 6 bases and J 5 bases, leaving 11 bases between the germline ends.

This receptor was identified in a woman between 45 and 60 years old with COVID-19, enrolled during active disease. The chain carries TRBV6-5 and TRBJ1-5; D possibly corresponds to TRBD1 (6 bases). Sequencing was carried out using peripheral blood. CDR3 nucleotide sequence: TGTGCCAGCAGAGCACAGGGATATCAGCCCCAGCATTTT. This sequence encodes CASRAQGYQPQHF.